The source of this T cell receptor (beta chain) is a study of shared clonotypes between healthy human individuals. This clone was counted once. Method: immunoSEQ multiplex PCR; TCRdb's copy keeps in-frame clones and lacks some. The table has about 750,000 clones, around 92% seen once. Naive CD8 populations comprised CD45RO-negative cells positively selected for CCR7, excluding terminally differentiated effector memory CD45RA+ cells. The receptor's source is a man aged 25 to 40 in good health. Input material: naive CD8+ T cells sorted from blood.

In nucleotides, the CDR3 is TGTGCCGCTGCGGCGAGCTCCTACAATGAGCAGTTCTTC. It codes for CAAAASSYNEQFF. The chain carries TRBV15 and TRBJ2-1; D not certain. V was clipped by 11 bases and J by 0 bases, with 11 bases between them. CDR1 is LNHNV and CDR2 is YYDKDF in the germline V gene (reference sequence). The CDR3 contains 13 residues.